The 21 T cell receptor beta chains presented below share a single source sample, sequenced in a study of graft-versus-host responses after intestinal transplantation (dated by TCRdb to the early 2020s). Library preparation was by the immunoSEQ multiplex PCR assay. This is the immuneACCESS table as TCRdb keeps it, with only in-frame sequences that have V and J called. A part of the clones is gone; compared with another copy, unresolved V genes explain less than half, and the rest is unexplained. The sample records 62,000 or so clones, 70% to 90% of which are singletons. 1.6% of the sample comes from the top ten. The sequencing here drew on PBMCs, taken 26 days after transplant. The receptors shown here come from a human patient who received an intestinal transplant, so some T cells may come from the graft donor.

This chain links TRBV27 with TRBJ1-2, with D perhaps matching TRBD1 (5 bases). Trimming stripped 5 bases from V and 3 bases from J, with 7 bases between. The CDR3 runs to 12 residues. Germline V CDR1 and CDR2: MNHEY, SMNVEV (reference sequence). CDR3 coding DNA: TGTGCCAGCAGTGCGGGGGACTATGGCTACACCTTC. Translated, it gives CASSAGDYGYTF.

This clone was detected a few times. The CDR3 reads CASSATAGGIYEQYV. The DNA for the CDR3 is TGTGCCAGCAGTGCCACAGCGGGGGGTATCTACGAGCAGTACGTC. The rearrangement links TRBV2 to TRBJ2-7, with TRBD2 matching 9 bases. Germline CDR1 is SNHLY and CDR2 is FYNNEI. This CDR3 is 15 amino acids long. The junction had 7 bases not matched to a gene; V was cut back by 4 bases and J by 3 bases.

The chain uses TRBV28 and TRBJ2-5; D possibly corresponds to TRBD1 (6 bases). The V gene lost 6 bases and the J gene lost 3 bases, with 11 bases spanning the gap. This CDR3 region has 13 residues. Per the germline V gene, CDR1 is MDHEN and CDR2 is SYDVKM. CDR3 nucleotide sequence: TGTGCCAGCAGGGACAGTGGTGAAGAGACCCAGTACTTC. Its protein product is CASRDSGEETQYF.

CDR3: CASSEASTSGHEQFF. In DNA, the CDR3 is TGCGCCAGCAGTGAGGCCTCGACTAGCGGGCATGAGCAGTTCTTC. J is TRBJ2-1 and V is TRBV10-2; 10 bases match TRBD2. Per the germline V gene, CDR1 is WSHSY and CDR2 is SAAADI. The V gene end was trimmed by 2 bases and the J gene end by 8 bases; junction bases not matched to a gene: 6. CDR3 length equals 15 residues.

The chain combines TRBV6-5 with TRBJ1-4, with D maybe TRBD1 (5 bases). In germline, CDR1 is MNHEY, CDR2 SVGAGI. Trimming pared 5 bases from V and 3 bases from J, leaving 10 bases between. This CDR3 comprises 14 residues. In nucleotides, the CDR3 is TGTGCCAGCAGTCCTTTGGGGCCTAATGAAAAACTGTTTTTT. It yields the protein CASSPLGPNEKLFF.

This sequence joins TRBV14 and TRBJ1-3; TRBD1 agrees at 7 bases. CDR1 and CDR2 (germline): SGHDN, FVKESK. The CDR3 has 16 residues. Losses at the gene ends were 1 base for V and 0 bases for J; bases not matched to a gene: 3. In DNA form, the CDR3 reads TGTGCCAGCAGCCAAGGGTACAGGGGCTCTGGAAACACCATATATTTT. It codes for CASSQGYRGSGNTIYF.

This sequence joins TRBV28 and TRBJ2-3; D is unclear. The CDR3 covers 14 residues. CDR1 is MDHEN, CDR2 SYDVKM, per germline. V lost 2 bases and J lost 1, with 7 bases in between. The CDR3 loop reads CASSLGQGTDTQYF. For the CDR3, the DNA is TGTGCCAGCAGTTTAGGGCAGGGCACAGATACGCAGTATTTT.

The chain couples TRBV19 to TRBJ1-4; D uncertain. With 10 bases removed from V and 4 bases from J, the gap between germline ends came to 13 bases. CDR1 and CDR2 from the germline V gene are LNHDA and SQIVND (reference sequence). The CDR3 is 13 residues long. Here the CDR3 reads CATSPTGNEKLFF. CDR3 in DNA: TGTGCCACCTCTCCCACGGGTAATGAAAAACTGTTTTTT.

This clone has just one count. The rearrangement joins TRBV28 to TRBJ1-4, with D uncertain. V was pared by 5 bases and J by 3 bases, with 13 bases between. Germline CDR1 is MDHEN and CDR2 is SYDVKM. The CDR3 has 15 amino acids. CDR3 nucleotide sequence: TGTGCCAGCAGTCACGAGACAAGCTCTAATGAAAAACTGTTTTTT. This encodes CASSHETSSNEKLFF.

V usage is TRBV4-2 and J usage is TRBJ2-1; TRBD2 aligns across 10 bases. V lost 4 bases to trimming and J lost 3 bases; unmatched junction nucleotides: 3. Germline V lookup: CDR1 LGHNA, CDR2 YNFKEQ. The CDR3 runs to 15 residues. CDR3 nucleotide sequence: TGTGCCAGCAGCCGGCTAGCGGGAGACTACAATGAGCAGTTCTTC. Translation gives CASSRLAGDYNEQFF.

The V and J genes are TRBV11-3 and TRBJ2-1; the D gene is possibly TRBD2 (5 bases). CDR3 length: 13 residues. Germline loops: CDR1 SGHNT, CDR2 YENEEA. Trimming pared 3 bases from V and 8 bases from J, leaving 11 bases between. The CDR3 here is CASSFEDGDEQFF. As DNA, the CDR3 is TGTGCCAGCAGCTTCGAGGACGGGGATGAGCAGTTCTTC.

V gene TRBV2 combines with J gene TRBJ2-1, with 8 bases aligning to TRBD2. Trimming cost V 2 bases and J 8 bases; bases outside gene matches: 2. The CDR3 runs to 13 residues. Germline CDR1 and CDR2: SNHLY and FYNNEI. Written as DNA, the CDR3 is TGTGCCAGCAGTGAACGGGGGGGGGATGAGCAGTTCTTC. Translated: CASSERGGDEQFF.

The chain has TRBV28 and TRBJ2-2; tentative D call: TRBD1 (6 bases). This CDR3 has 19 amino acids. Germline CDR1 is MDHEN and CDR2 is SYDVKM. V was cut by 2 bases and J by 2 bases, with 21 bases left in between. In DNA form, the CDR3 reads TGTGCCAGCAGTTTAGCGATAGATGCCGAGACAGGAAACACCGGGGAGCTGTTTTTT. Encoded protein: CASSLAIDAETGNTGELFF.

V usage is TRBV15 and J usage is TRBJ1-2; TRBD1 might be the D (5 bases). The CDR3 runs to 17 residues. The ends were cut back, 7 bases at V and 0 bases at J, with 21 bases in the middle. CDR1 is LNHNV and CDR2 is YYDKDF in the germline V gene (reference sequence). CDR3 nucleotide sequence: TGTGCCACCACCTCTTTCGGGAGACAGCAAGCTAACTATGGCTACACCTTC. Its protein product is CATTSFGRQQANYGYTF. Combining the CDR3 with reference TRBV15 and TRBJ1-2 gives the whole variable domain DAMVIQNPRYQVTQFGKPVTLSCSQTLNHNVMYWYQQKSSQAPKLLFHYYDKDFNNEADTPDNFQSRRPNTSFCFLDIRSPGLGDTAMYLCATTSFGRQQANYGYTFGSGTRLTVV.

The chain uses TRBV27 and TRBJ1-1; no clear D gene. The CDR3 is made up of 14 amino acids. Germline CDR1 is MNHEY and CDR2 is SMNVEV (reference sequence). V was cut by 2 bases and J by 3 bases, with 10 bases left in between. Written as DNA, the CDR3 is TGTGCCAGCAGTTTACAGGCCTCGTACACTGAAGCTTTCTTT. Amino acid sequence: CASSLQASYTEAFF.

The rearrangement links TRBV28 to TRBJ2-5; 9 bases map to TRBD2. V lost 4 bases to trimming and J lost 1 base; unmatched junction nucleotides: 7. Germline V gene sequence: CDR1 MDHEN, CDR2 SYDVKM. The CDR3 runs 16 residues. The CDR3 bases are TGTGCCAGCAGTTCACCCGTAGCGGGGGTCCAAGAGACCCAGTACTTC. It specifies CASSSPVAGVQETQYF.

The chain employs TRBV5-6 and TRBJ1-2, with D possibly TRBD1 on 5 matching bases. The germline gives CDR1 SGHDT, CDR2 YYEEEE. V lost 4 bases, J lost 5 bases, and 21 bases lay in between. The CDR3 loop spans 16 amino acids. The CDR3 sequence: CASSPGSNGAYYGYTF. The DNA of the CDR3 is TGTGCCAGCAGCCCCGGAAGTAATGGGGCTTATTATGGCTACACCTTC.

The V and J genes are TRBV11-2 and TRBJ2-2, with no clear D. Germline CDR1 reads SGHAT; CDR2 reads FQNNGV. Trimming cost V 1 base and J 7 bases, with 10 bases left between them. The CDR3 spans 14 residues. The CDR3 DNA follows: TGTGCCAGCAGCTTAGTCGGTCTTAACGGGGAGCTGTTTTTT. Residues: CASSLVGLNGELFF.

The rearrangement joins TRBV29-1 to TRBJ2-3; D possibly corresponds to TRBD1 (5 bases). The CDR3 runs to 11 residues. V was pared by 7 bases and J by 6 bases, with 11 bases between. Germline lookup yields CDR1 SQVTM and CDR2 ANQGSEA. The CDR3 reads CSGGAQDTQYF. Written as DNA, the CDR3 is TGCAGCGGTGGGGCGCAGGATACGCAGTATTTT.

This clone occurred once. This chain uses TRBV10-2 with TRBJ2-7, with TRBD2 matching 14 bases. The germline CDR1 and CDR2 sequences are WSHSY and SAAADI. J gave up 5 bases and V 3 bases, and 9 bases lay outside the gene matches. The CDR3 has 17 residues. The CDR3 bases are TGCGCCAGCAGTGACAGGTGGACTAGCGGGAGGACCCACGAGCAGTACTTC. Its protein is CASSDRWTSGRTHEQYF.

CDR3 nucleotide sequence: TGTGCCAGCAGCGTAGACCTAGCGGGGGGGGTGGATACGCAGTATTTT. Translation gives CASSVDLAGGVDTQYF. The chain combines TRBV9 with TRBJ2-3; 12 nucleotides agree with TRBD2. This CDR3 region has 16 residues. J was trimmed by 6 bases and V by 0 bases; bases with no gene match: 5. Looked up from germline, CDR1 is SGDLS and CDR2 is YYNGEE.